This T cell receptor (beta chain) was sequenced during a study of a mutant IDH1 vaccine in newly diagnosed glioma. Study-wide context: Sex among treated patients split about 60% male, roughly 40% female; mean age was roughly 40 years.

On this clone itself: Antigen specificity is unknown.

Sequencing was performed with immunoSEQ multiplex PCR; in TCRdb, only in-frame clones are kept and a portion is missing. Among about 40,000 clones listed, about nine tenths were seen once. The V and J ends lost 3 bases and 5 bases, in that order; junction bases with no gene match: 6. The CDR3 totals 14 residues. Germline V lookup: CDR1 MNHNY, CDR2 SVGAGI (reference sequence). Time point: week 5, during vaccination. Vaccine doses each comprised 300 ug of mutant IDH1 20-mer peptide, with topical imiquimod. The input for sequencing was PBMCs, taken from a glioma patient whose treatment included an IDH1 peptide vaccine. The TCR sequence derives from a man between 50 and 59 years old with glioma. The V gene is TRBV6-6, the J gene TRBJ2-5, with 7 bases lining up with TRBD2. The CDR3 sequence: CASSYPGGGETQYF. The CDR3, as DNA: TGTGCCAGCAGTTATCCGGGGGGAGGGGAGACCCAGTACTTC.